The 28 T cell receptor beta chains below were found in one sample sequenced in a study of CD4+ T cells in melanoma. Repertoires were generated with immunoSEQ multiplex PCR, while TCRdb's copy carries only in-frame clones and drops some. The table has 55,000 or so clones, over 60% seen once; the top ten hold 4.8%. Specimen: tumor tissue. The receptors derive from a human donor with melanoma.

The chain uses TRBV6-5 and TRBJ2-7; maybe TRBD2 (5 bases). The CDR3 contains 15 residues. The germline V and J ends were trimmed by 2 bases and 4 bases, with 15 bases remaining between them. The germline V gene encodes CDR1 MNHEY and CDR2 SVGAGI. This chain's CDR3 is CASSYVSGRGYEQYF. As DNA, the CDR3 is TGTGCCAGCAGTTACGTGTCAGGACGGGGTTACGAGCAGTACTTC.

The chain has TRBV6-6 and TRBJ2-5; D perhaps matches TRBD1 (5 bases). V lost 2 bases, J lost 3 bases, and 10 bases lay in between. Germline V gene lookup returns CDR1 MNHNY and CDR2 SVGAGI (reference sequence). The CDR3 contains 14 residues. CDR3 sequence (DNA): TGTGCCAGCAGTTACCAAGGGGTAGAAGAGACCCAGTACTTC. This codes for CASSYQGVEETQYF.

This sequence joins TRBV28 and TRBJ1-1; 7 bases are shared with TRBD1. The V gene's germline CDR1 is MDHEN and CDR2 SYDVKM. With V trimmed by 6 bases and J by 2 bases, 6 bases remained unmatched. The CDR3 runs to 14 residues. CDR3 protein: CASRVYRGNTEAFF. In DNA form, the CDR3 reads TGTGCCAGCAGGGTATACAGGGGCAACACTGAAGCTTTCTTT.

The chain recombines TRBV19 with TRBJ2-7, with D possibly TRBD2 on 6 matching bases. Germline-derived CDR1 and CDR2 are LNHDA and SQIVND (reference sequence). This CDR3 contains 15 residues. V was trimmed by 6 bases and J by 2 bases, leaving 17 bases between them. Here the CDR3 DNA reads TGTGCCAGTAGACTCGGGGGAAGGGGTGCCTACGAGCAGTACTTC. Its protein is CASRLGGRGAYEQYF. Filled out from reference TRBV19 and TRBJ2-7, the complete variable domain reads DGGITQSPKYLFRKEGQNVTLSCEQNLNHDAMYWYRQDPGQGLRLIYYSQIVNDFQKGDIAEGYSVSREKKESFPLTVTSAQKNPTAFYLCASRLGGRGAYEQYFGPGTRLTVT.

Ten or more counts support this clone. The chain couples TRBV7-3 to TRBJ1-6; 8 bases are shared with TRBD1. The CDR3 extends over 14 amino acids. V dropped 5 bases and J dropped 10; count of bases not matched to a gene: 7. Germline V CDR1 and CDR2: SGHTA, FQGTGA. CDR3 in amino acids: CASSLTGVNSPLHF. The CDR3 nucleotides read TGTGCCAGCAGCCTGACAGGGGTAAACTCACCCCTCCACTTT.

This chain's CDR3 is CATHPPGPRVNSPLHF. CDR3 coding DNA: TGTGCCACCCACCCCCCGGGCCCGAGGGTTAATTCACCCCTCCACTTT. The chain is built from TRBV7-2 and TRBJ1-6; D unclear. Germline CDR1 reads SGHTA; CDR2 reads FQGNSA. Trimming took 10 bases from V and 6 from J, leaving 22 bases between them. The CDR3 covers 16 residues.

The genes are TRBV30 and TRBJ1-4, with TRBD1 matching over 8 bases. The junction had 13 bases not matched to a gene; V was cut back by 2 bases and J by 8 bases. The germline CDR1 and CDR2 sequences are GTSNPN and SVGIG (reference sequence). The CDR3 totals 16 residues. CDR3 residues: CAWSHPRTGSFEKLFF. In DNA, the CDR3 is TGTGCCTGGAGTCACCCTCGGACAGGGTCATTCGAAAAACTGTTTTTT.

Note on this clone: At one of its ends the junction is not consistent with the germline gene, which may arise from a read error. The same CDR3 is also encoded by other DNA sequences in this sample. The chain has TRBV27 and TRBJ2-7; possibly TRBD1 for D (6 bases). The CDR3 has 16 amino acids. Germline values: CDR1 MNHEY, CDR2 SMNVEV (reference sequence). CDR3 loop: CASSFLKQGITGEQYF. Here the CDR3 DNA reads TGTGCTAGCAGTTTCCTTAAACAGGGTATTACGGGGGAGCAGTACTTC.

This clone was observed once. This rearrangement joins TRBV11-2 to TRBJ2-3, with 10 bases identical to TRBD2. V shed 1 base and J 2 bases; nucleotides not matched to a gene: 12. The CDR3 sequence is 19 residues long. Germline loops: CDR1 SGHAT, CDR2 FQNNGV. CDR3 in DNA: TGTGCCAGCAGCTTAGTCCCCCCGACTAGCGGGTATAACACAGATACGCAGTATTTT. The encoded protein is CASSLVPPTSGYNTDTQYF.

The rearrangement joins TRBV7-9 to TRBJ2-5; 9 positions match TRBD1. Trimming at V came to 4 bases and at J to 0 bases, leaving 6 bases not matched to a gene. The CDR3 contains 16 residues. Germline values: CDR1 SEHNR, CDR2 FQNEAQ (reference sequence). In nucleotides, the CDR3 is TGTGCCAGCAGCTCCCGGGACAGGGCCTACCAAGAGACCCAGTACTTC. It codes for CASSSRDRAYQETQYF.

The rearrangement links TRBV5-5 to TRBJ2-5, with D possibly TRBD2 on 5 matching bases. V shed 4 bases and J shed 0 bases, with 13 bases lying between them. The CDR3 is 15 residues long. CDR1 SGHKS and CDR2 YYEKEE come from the germline V gene (reference sequence). CDR3 protein: CASSGRLGDQETQYF. CDR3 DNA: TGTGCCAGCAGCGGTCGACTCGGGGACCAAGAGACCCAGTACTTC.

A few counts support this clone. V is TRBV28 and J is TRBJ2-1; D tentatively fits TRBD1 or TRBD2 (5 bases each). Trimming took off 7 bases at V and 5 bases at J, with 18 bases between the two ends. Germline lookup yields CDR1 MDHEN and CDR2 SYDVKM. The CDR3 is 15 residues long. CDR3 sequence (DNA): TGTGCCAGCAACCTCCTGGGGGAAGGGGACAATGAGCAGTTCTTC. It specifies CASNLLGEGDNEQFF. Variable domain in full (rest from reference TRBV28 and TRBJ2-1): DVKVTQSSRYLVKRTGEKVFLECVQDMDHENMFWYRQDPGLGLRLIYFSYDVKMKEKGDIPEGYSVSREKKERFSLILESASTNQTSMYLCASNLLGEGDNEQFFGPGTRLTVL.

This clone was picked up one time. J is TRBJ1-1 and V is TRBV5-1, with 7 nucleotides matching TRBD1. Germline V gene sequence: CDR1 SGHRS, CDR2 YFSETQ. This CDR3 contains 15 residues. V gave up 4 bases and J gave up 4 bases; unmatched junction bases: 10. The CDR3 nucleotides are TGCGCCAGCAGCCCAGGGACAGTCAGAACCACTGAAGCTTTCTTT. This sequence encodes CASSPGTVRTTEAFF. Combining the CDR3 with reference TRBV5-1 and TRBJ1-1 gives the whole variable domain KAGVTQTPRYLIKTRGQQVTLSCSPISGHRSVSWYQQTPGQGLQFLFEYFSETQRNKGNFPGRFSGRQFSNSRSEMNVSTLELGDSALYLCASSPGTVRTTEAFFGQGTRLTVV.

This clone showed up just a few times. This may be a read error: a much more frequent sequence differs by one nucleotide. Other DNA sequences in the sample encode the same CDR3. The chain uses TRBV30 and TRBJ1-5; unclear D gene. CDR3 size: 13 residues. Deletions cut 1 base from V and 3 bases from J, with 7 bases between. Germline assignment: CDR1 GTSNPN and CDR2 SVGIG (reference sequence). In DNA, the CDR3 is TGTGCCTGGAGTGAGGGCAACAATCAGCCCCAGCATTTT. This gives the protein CAWSEGNNQPQHF.

The chain carries TRBV28 and TRBJ2-1; 8 nucleotides match TRBD2. CDR1 is MDHEN, CDR2 SYDVKM, per germline. This CDR3 comprises 18 residues. After removal of 2 bases from V and 11 bases from J, the junction contained 20 bases not matched to a gene. Here the CDR3 reads CASSLLPLVAGTPIKQFF. CDR3 sequence (DNA): TGTGCCAGCAGTTTACTCCCCCTGGTAGCGGGAACCCCCATTAAGCAGTTCTTC.

J is TRBJ1-1 and V is TRBV7-9; D uncertain. The CDR3 contains 15 residues. In germline, CDR1 is SEHNR, CDR2 FQNEAQ (reference sequence). Trimming shortened V by 1 base and J by 1 base, and 10 bases separated the two germline ends. The CDR3 nucleotides read TGTGCCAGCAGCTTAGTTTTCAGTAAGAACACTGAAGCTTTCTTT. Amino acids: CASSLVFSKNTEAFF.

As to this clone: No DNA is shown, since the ends of the CDR3 on it are uncertain; the CDR3 is the one TCRdb lists. The chain employs TRBV12-1 and TRBJ1-6. TRBV12-1 is a recognized pseudogene. A total of 19 residues make up the CDR3, ends included. The CDR3 is CASSWGRGADIRDNSPLHF.

The chain recombines TRBV6-1 with TRBJ2-3; TRBD1 is a possible D gene (5 bases). Trimming took off 1 base at V and 0 bases at J, with 8 bases between the two ends. The V gene's germline CDR1 is MNHNS and CDR2 SASEGT. This CDR3 contains 15 residues. This CDR3 is CASSEDAGSTDTQYF. CDR3 coding DNA: TGTGCCAGCAGTGAAGACGCAGGGAGCACAGATACGCAGTATTTT.

In its sample, this clone was seen a few times. The chain has TRBV19 and TRBJ1-2, with 11 bases aligning to TRBD1. J was trimmed by 8 bases and V by 8 bases; bases with no gene match: 10. The CDR3 is 14 residues long. Germline lookup yields CDR1 LNHDA and CDR2 SQIVND (reference sequence). The CDR3 sequence: CASWDRGVSWGYTF. In DNA, the CDR3 is TGTGCCAGTTGGGACAGGGGGGTTTCGTGGGGCTACACCTTC.

V is TRBV11-1 and J is TRBJ1-3; D ambiguous. Trimming stripped 1 base from V and 3 bases from J, with 7 bases between. The CDR3 extends over 14 amino acids. Germline CDR1 SGHAT, CDR2 FQDESV (reference sequence). The CDR3 region is CASSLDRDGNTIYF. The CDR3 DNA sequence: TGTGCCAGCAGCTTAGACCGGGATGGAAACACCATATATTTT.

This clone turned up a few times. The chain combines TRBV27 with TRBJ1-5, with 7 bases lining up with TRBD1. Trimming took 2 bases from V and 6 from J; bases not matched to a gene: 4. CDR1 is MNHEY, CDR2 SMNVEV, per germline (reference sequence). This CDR3 spans 14 amino acids. The chain's CDR3 is CASSLTGDPQPQHF. The CDR3, as DNA: TGTGCCAGCAGTTTAACAGGGGATCCTCAGCCCCAGCATTTT.

The chain employs TRBV5-1 and TRBJ1-5; tentative D call: TRBD1 (5 bases). The V and J ends lost 0 bases and 7 bases respectively, with 17 bases between them. The CDR3 is 16 amino acids. Germline lookup yields CDR1 SGHRS and CDR2 YFSETQ. The CDR3 region has the DNA TGCGCCAGCAGCTTGGGTGAATCGGGGGGAGGACAGCCCCAGCATTTT. Translation gives CASSLGESGGGQPQHF.

V usage is TRBV5-5 and J usage is TRBJ1-1; D is unresolved. V was shortened by 4 bases and J by 1 base, with 11 bases between the two germline ends. Germline CDR1 and CDR2: SGHKS and YYEKEE (reference sequence). The CDR3 runs to 14 residues. DNA of the CDR3: TGTGCCAGCAGCCCGGGGTGGGGGAACACTGAAGCTTTCTTT. Residues: CASSPGWGNTEAFF.

V usage is TRBV5-4 and J usage is TRBJ1-4; possibly TRBD1 for D (5 bases). The V end was cut by 6 bases, the J end by 6 bases, with 12 bases between. CDR3 size: 13 residues. Germline CDR1 SGHNT, CDR2 YYREEE (reference sequence). The CDR3 sequence: CASTGSKDEKLFF. The CDR3 DNA reads as TGTGCCAGCACAGGGTCCAAGGATGAAAAACTGTTTTTT.

The chain combines TRBV27 with TRBJ1-5; D call uncertain. Germline lookup yields CDR1 MNHEY and CDR2 SMNVEV (reference sequence). Trimming pared 4 bases from V and 4 bases from J, leaving 8 bases between. The CDR3 spans 13 residues. The CDR3 protein is CASSSHPNQPQHF. The DNA for the CDR3 is TGTGCCAGCAGTTCCCATCCTAATCAGCCCCAGCATTTT.

This clone was found a few times. The rearrangement uses TRBV10-3 and TRBJ2-7, with D perhaps given as TRBD1 or TRBD2 (8 bases each). This CDR3 comprises 17 residues. Germline V gene sequence: CDR1 ENHRY, CDR2 SYGVKD. The germline V and J ends were trimmed by 0 bases and 0 bases, with 15 bases remaining between them. The CDR3 coding sequence is TGTGCCATCAGTGAGTCCGGGAGGGACAGGCCCTCCTACGAGCAGTACTTC. As protein: CAISESGRDRPSYEQYF.

The chain employs TRBV19 and TRBJ1-5, with 8 bases identical to TRBD1. V was pared by 6 bases and J by 6 bases, with 13 bases of the junction left unmatched. The CDR3 runs 16 residues. Germline V CDR1 and CDR2: LNHDA, SQIVND (reference sequence). The CDR3 DNA sequence: TGTGCCAGTAGATACAAACAGGGGGAAGGGTTTCAGCCCCAGCATTTT. It encodes CASRYKQGEGFQPQHF.

The chain employs TRBV5-5 and TRBJ2-1; D remains unclear. Trimming left V 0 bases short and J 7 bases short, with 11 bases between. Looked up from germline, CDR1 is SGHKS and CDR2 is YYEKEE (reference sequence). This CDR3 has 14 amino acids. The CDR3 loop is CASSLGIAGNEQFF. The CDR3 DNA follows: TGTGCCAGCAGCTTGGGAATAGCTGGGAATGAGCAGTTCTTC.